The following is a TCR beta chain sequence with its context. What it binds is not known. These data come from a study of shared clonotypes between healthy human individuals. In the study overall: Each donor contributed plates that comprised three CD4 naive, three CD4 memory, two CD8 naive and one CD8 memory. Study results and caveats: A handful of donors shared 4.5% to 6.5% of their naive CD4 clonotypes.

Cells designated naive CD8 were CD45RO-negative and were positively selected for CCR7, with terminally differentiated effector memory CD45RA+ cells excluded. Every immunoSEQ plate was one replicate of a subset's evenly spread DNA. This table comes from immunoSEQ multiplex PCR, and its TCRdb copy is limited to in-frame clones, with some not included. The sample lists millions of clones, less than 95% occurring once. This CDR3 contains 15 residues. Germline V gene data show CDR1 as SGHRS and CDR2 as YFSETQ. Deletions cut 1 base from V and 2 bases from J, with 7 bases between. Material: naive CD8+ T cells sorted from blood. This TCR derives from a man younger than 30 in good health. V is TRBV5-1 and J is TRBJ2-6; D remains ambiguous. The CDR3 bases are TGCGCCAGCAGCTTGTCCCCCCCTGGGGCCAACGTCCTGACTTTC. Translated, it gives CASSLSPPGANVLTF.